This TCR beta chain was profiled in a study of cytomegalovirus exposure and HLA in healthy donors. Points from the study as a whole: In a later analysis, specific HLA alleles were associated with about 18,000 TCR beta sequences at a 0.05 false discovery rate. On later analysis, the bulk of CMV-associated TCR beta chains appeared to be HLA-restricted. A missense variant in DCLRE1C was later tied to TCR beta V- and J-gene trimming.

Remarks on this clone: What it binds is unknown.

Primers included in the PCR were 60 Vbeta and 13 Jbeta primers. Data came from immunoSEQ multiplex PCR; TCRdb stores just in-frame clones and leaves some out. The sample contains around 150,000 clones, about 85% of which appear only once. This receptor was identified in a human donor in good health. The specimen was PBMCs.

The CDR3 loop reads CASSYMPGTGGLEQYF. CDR3 in DNA: TGTGCCAGCAGTTACATGCCCGGGACAGGGGGCCTCGAGCAGTACTTC. The chain is built from TRBV6-6 and TRBJ2-7; 12 bases are shared with TRBD1. CDR1 and CDR2 (germline): MNHNY, SVGAGI (reference sequence). J was trimmed by 6 bases and V by 2 bases; bases with no gene match: 8. There are 16 residues in the CDR3.